The 21 T cell receptor beta chains below come from one sample, sequenced in a study of blood T cell repertoires in COVID-19. The table came from immunoSEQ multiplex PCR; TCRdb's copy has only in-frame clones and leaves some out. The sample holds around 230,000 clones, approximately 83% seen once. The sequencing input was peripheral blood. The source of these receptors is a woman aged 80 or over with acute or convalescent COVID-19.

The chain couples TRBV5-6 to TRBJ1-1; perhaps TRBD1 as D (6 bases). The CDR3 contains 13 residues. V was cut by 4 bases and J by 3 bases, with 10 bases left in between. The V gene's germline CDR1 is SGHDT and CDR2 YYEEEE. CDR3 protein: CASSEDRHTEAFF. CDR3 sequence (DNA): TGTGCCAGCAGCGAAGACAGGCACACTGAAGCTTTCTTT.

The V gene is TRBV11-3, the J gene TRBJ2-3, with 8 bases aligning to TRBD2. This CDR3 is 15 amino acids long. CDR1 is SGHNT, CDR2 YENEEA, per germline. V was pared by 2 bases and J by 6 bases, with 7 bases of the junction left unmatched. The chain's CDR3 is CASSLNFGGADTQYF. DNA for the CDR3: TGTGCCAGCAGCTTAAACTTCGGGGGGGCGGATACGCAGTATTTT.

This chain joins TRBV18 and TRBJ1-3, with TRBD1 matching over 7 bases. The CDR3 extends over 14 amino acids. Germline V CDR1 and CDR2: KGHSH, LQKENI. V was pared by 4 bases and J by 2 bases, with 2 bases of the junction left unmatched. Here the CDR3 reads CASSQDRTGNTIYF. The CDR3 DNA reads as TGTGCCAGCTCACAGGACAGGACTGGAAACACCATATATTTT.

The chain uses TRBV2 and TRBJ1-1, with D perhaps TRBD1 (6 bases). V was trimmed by 2 bases and J by 4 bases, leaving 17 bases between them. This CDR3 spans 16 amino acids. Germline assignment: CDR1 SNHLY and CDR2 FYNNEI. The CDR3: CASSERAGVGRTEAFF. The CDR3 DNA reads as TGTGCCAGCAGTGAAAGGGCAGGGGTGGGGCGCACTGAAGCTTTCTTT.

This chain connects TRBV6-5 to TRBJ2-7; D remains ambiguous. Germline lookup yields CDR1 MNHEY and CDR2 SVGAGI. This CDR3 comprises 15 residues. V was pared by 2 bases and J by 1 base, with 12 bases between. The CDR3 sequence is CASSYREAASYEQYF. In DNA, the CDR3 is TGTGCCAGCAGTTACCGAGAGGCAGCATCCTACGAGCAGTACTTC.

The chain carries TRBV28 and TRBJ2-1, with unresolved D. Germline V gene sequence: CDR1 MDHEN, CDR2 SYDVKM. The CDR3 covers 14 residues. With 5 bases removed from V and 0 bases from J, the gap between germline ends came to 8 bases. The CDR3 sequence: CASSSRPSYNEQFF. CDR3 DNA: TGTGCCAGCAGTAGCCGTCCCTCCTACAATGAGCAGTTCTTC.

The chain is built from TRBV27 and TRBJ1-2; perhaps TRBD1 as D (6 bases). This CDR3 spans 13 amino acids. Germline CDR1 and CDR2: MNHEY and SMNVEV (reference sequence). The V end was cut by 5 bases, the J end by 6 bases, with 13 bases between. The CDR3, as DNA: TGTGCCAGCAGTAAGGACAGATTCCATGGCTACACCTTC. Residues: CASSKDRFHGYTF.

The chain employs TRBV7-9 and TRBJ1-4, with 7 bases fitting TRBD1. The CDR3 has 15 amino acids. The ends lost 3 bases at V and 7 bases at J; junction bases unmatched: 8. Germline values: CDR1 SEHNR, CDR2 FQNEAQ (reference sequence). Written as DNA, the CDR3 is TGTGCCAGCAGCTTTTCCCGACAGGGCAGTGAAAAACTGTTTTTT. Residues: CASSFSRQGSEKLFF. The variable domain in full, completed from reference TRBV7-9 and TRBJ1-4, reads DTGVSQNPRHKITKRGQNVTFRCDPISEHNRLYWYRQTLGQGPEFLTYFQNEAQLEKSRLLSDRFSAERPKGSFSTLEIQRTEQGDSAMYLCASSFSRQGSEKLFFGSGTQLSVL.

This sequence joins TRBV5-1 and TRBJ1-1; D may be TRBD1 (5 bases). The CDR3 runs to 16 residues. Trimming removed 0 bases from V and 5 bases from J, with 17 bases in between. Per the germline V gene, CDR1 is SGHRS and CDR2 is YFSETQ. CDR3 amino acids: CASSLAIRGSRTEAFF. CDR3 nucleotides: TGCGCCAGCAGCTTGGCCATACGGGGGAGTAGGACTGAAGCTTTCTTT.

The J gene is TRBJ2-5, the V gene TRBV19; D unclear. V was pared by 9 bases and J by 0 bases, with 5 bases between. The CDR3 runs to 11 residues. Germline assignment: CDR1 LNHDA and CDR2 SQIVND (reference sequence). CDR3 in amino acids: CASMYQETQYF. CDR3 DNA: TGTGCCAGCATGTACCAAGAGACCCAGTACTTC.

V gene TRBV5-1 combines with J gene TRBJ1-1; 7 positions agree with TRBD1. The junction had 2 bases not matched to a gene; V was cut back by 0 bases and J by 0 bases. The CDR3 is 15 amino acids. Germline CDR1 reads SGHRS; CDR2 reads YFSETQ. The CDR3 region is CASSLVQGVNTEAFF. The CDR3 coding sequence is TGCGCCAGCAGCTTGGTTCAGGGGGTGAACACTGAAGCTTTCTTT.

This chain connects TRBV4-2 to TRBJ1-6; D may be TRBD1 (5 bases). Germline V lookup: CDR1 LGHNA, CDR2 YNFKEQ. The CDR3 loop spans 18 amino acids. V lost 1 base and J 7 bases, leaving 20 bases between the germline ends. The CDR3 loop is CASSQGRVSGTGNSPLHF. CDR3 sequence (DNA): TGTGCCAGCAGCCAAGGGAGAGTTAGCGGGACGGGAAATTCACCCCTCCACTTT.

This rearrangement joins TRBV6-5 to TRBJ2-2, with 10 bases lining up with TRBD1. Germline CDR1 reads MNHEY; CDR2 reads SVGAGI. CDR3 size: 13 residues. V lost 6 bases, J lost 13 bases, and 8 bases stayed unmatched. The CDR3 here is CASRGQGFLVLFF. The CDR3 nucleotides read TGTGCCAGCAGGGGACAGGGGTTCTTGGTGCTGTTTTTT.

The J gene is TRBJ1-5, the V gene TRBV24-1; 8 nucleotides align to TRBD1. Trimming removed 1 base from V and 9 bases from J; junction bases left unmatched: 13. The CDR3 is made up of 17 amino acids. Germline V gene data show CDR1 as KGHDR and CDR2 as SFDVKD. This chain's CDR3 is CATSDLAGGPGPSPQHF. The CDR3 nucleotides read TGTGCCACCAGTGATTTAGCAGGGGGCCCCGGACCTTCGCCCCAGCATTTT.

This clone showed up just a few times. The rearrangement links TRBV2 to TRBJ1-2; D might be TRBD1 (5 bases). Germline lookup yields CDR1 SNHLY and CDR2 FYNNEI. This CDR3 has 14 residues. V was trimmed by 6 bases and J by 3 bases, leaving 14 bases between them. DNA of the CDR3: TGTGCCAGCAGCCCTAGGACACTTGACTATGGCTACACCTTC. Translation: CASSPRTLDYGYTF. The entire variable domain, with the rest obtained from reference TRBV2 and TRBJ1-2, is as follows: EPEVTQTPSHQVTQMGQEVILRCVPISNHLYFYWYRQILGQKVEFLVSFYNNEISEKSEIFDDQFSVERPDGSNFTLKIRSTKLEDSAMYFCASSPRTLDYGYTFGSGTRLTVV.

The rearrangement links TRBV28 to TRBJ1-2, with no clear D. CDR3 length equals 15 residues. The germline V gene has CDR1 MDHEN and CDR2 SYDVKM. Trimming left V 0 bases short and J 0 bases short, with 8 bases between. In DNA, the CDR3 is TGTGCCAGCAGTTTATGGCAGGATACTAACTATGGCTACACCTTC. Its protein product is CASSLWQDTNYGYTF.

The rearrangement uses TRBV7-6 and TRBJ2-1, with 7 positions matching TRBD2. The CDR3 spans 13 residues. The V and J ends lost 2 bases and 10 bases, in that order; junction bases with no gene match: 5. CDR1 is SGHVS and CDR2 is FNYEAQ in the germline V gene. This CDR3 reads CASSLLAVREQFF. CDR3 bases: TGTGCCAGCAGCTTACTAGCGGTCAGGGAGCAGTTCTTC.

The table lists this clone with a few counts. This chain links TRBV5-1 with TRBJ2-5; a possible D gene is TRBD2 (6 bases). V was cut by 3 bases and J by 7 bases, with 16 bases left in between. This CDR3 contains 14 residues. Germline V lookup: CDR1 SGHRS, CDR2 YFSETQ. In DNA, the CDR3 is TGCGCCAGCAGCTCGGACTCCTCCGGGGGGACCCAGTACTTC. Its protein product is CASSSDSSGGTQYF. Full variable domain (missing parts from reference TRBV5-1 and TRBJ2-5): KAGVTQTPRYLIKTRGQQVTLSCSPISGHRSVSWYQQTPGQGLQFLFEYFSETQRNKGNFPGRFSGRQFSNSRSEMNVSTLELGDSALYLCASSSDSSGGTQYFGPGTRLLVL.

This sequence joins TRBV9 and TRBJ2-7; TRBD1 aligns across 11 bases. CDR1 and CDR2 from the germline V gene are SGDLS and YYNGEE. The CDR3 is made up of 15 amino acids. J lost 2 bases, V lost 3 bases, and 4 bases had no gene match. This chain's CDR3 is CASSATGQGAYEQYF. CDR3 DNA: TGTGCCAGCAGCGCGACGGGACAGGGGGCCTACGAGCAGTACTTC.

This clone was detected only once. The chain links TRBV2 to TRBJ1-5, with a tentative D call TRBD1 (5 bases). Per germline, CDR1 SNHLY and CDR2 FYNNEI. CDR3 length: 13 amino acids. Trimming stripped 6 bases from V and 4 bases from J, with 10 bases between. The CDR3 is CASSGGTNQPQHF. CDR3 coding DNA: TGTGCCAGCAGCGGGGGGACTAATCAGCCCCAGCATTTT.

DNA for the CDR3: TGTGCCAGCAGTTTAAAAGACAGGGGAAGACGGGAGGGCTACACCTTC. It codes for CASSLKDRGRREGYTF. The chain couples TRBV28 to TRBJ1-2; 8 bases map to TRBD1. Trimming at V came to 2 bases and at J to 8 bases, leaving 13 bases not matched to a gene. CDR1 MDHEN and CDR2 SYDVKM come from the germline V gene. The CDR3 is 16 amino acids.